What follows is one TCR beta chain and its context. Germline lookup yields CDR1 SGHDT and CDR2 YYEEEE. This CDR3 is 14 amino acids long. Germline trimming cut 4 bases from V and 11 bases from J; bases unmatched to any gene: 7. Enrolled through a virtual design, the participants were between about 18 and 100 years of age and came from fewer than 30 US areas. The data derive from a study of blood T cell repertoires in COVID-19. The protocol was immunoSEQ multiplex PCR, while the TCRdb copy is restricted to in-frame clones and leaves out a portion. There are 200,000 to 250,000 clones in the sample; about 87% occur only once, and less than 0.9% lies in the top ten.

The receptor was isolated from a man between 45 and 60 years old who had been exposed to COVID-19. V usage is TRBV5-6 and J usage is TRBJ1-6, with 9 nucleotides matching TRBD1. Material: PBMCs or T cells enriched from blood (not recorded which). CDR3 bases: TGTGCCAGCAGCACCGGGACAGGGCTGGCACCCCTCCACTTT. Translated, it gives CASSTGTGLAPLHF.